One T cell receptor (beta chain) is described in this entry. Germline V gives CDR1 ENHRY, CDR2 SYGVKD. V shed 8 bases and J 3 bases; nucleotides not matched to a gene: 18. The CDR3 extends over 17 amino acids. The donors were healthy bone marrow donors. Vbeta (60) and Jbeta (13) primers were used in the PCR. Profiling relied on immunoSEQ multiplex PCR, and the TCRdb table lists in-frame clones only, not all of them. The sample lists over 50,000 clones; approximately 64% were seen once. The data were obtained in a study of cytomegalovirus exposure and HLA in healthy donors. About the study: Clustering assigned 70% to 85% of the approximately 400 genotyped donors to the Caucasian-associated ancestry cluster.

The chain couples TRBV10-3 to TRBJ2-7; 8 positions agree with TRBD2. The receptor was isolated from a man aged 40-49 years in good health and CMV-seropositive. The sequenced sample consisted of PBMCs. CDR3 sequence (DNA): TGTGCCATCGCCAGTAGGGACCGAAAGCGGGAGCTCTACGAGCAGTACTTC. Its translation is CAIASRDRKRELYEQYF.